This TCR beta chain stems from a study of CD8 T cells in ankylosing spondylitis. Findings of the study overall: A motif in TCR beta, a set of fewer than ten highly homologous variants, appeared characteristic of ankylosing spondylitis blood. Disease-associated clones were CD8+ and fairly uncommon in peripheral blood. Both synovial fluid and blood in reactive arthritis had previously been reported to carry some motif variants. The study looked at matched synovial fluid samples from ankylosing spondylitis patients. Disease-linked clones were reported to be significantly enriched there.

Concerning this clonotype itself: The antigen is unknown.

In making TCR beta libraries, quantitative 5'-RACE with molecular barcodes was used. In TCRdb, the 5' RACE reads were re-called with MiXCR into one record per CDR3 protein. The table has approximately 540,000 distinct CDR3 sequences, roughly 12% seen once. CDR3 size: 12 residues. The germline V and J ends were trimmed by 6 bases and 4 bases, with 7 bases remaining between them. The chain employs TRBV12-3 or TRBV12-4 and TRBJ2-1; D is unclear. The TCR comes from a male donor with ankylosing spondylitis. Material: blood, either unsorted or a sorted T cell fraction (not recorded which). The CDR3 is CASRTPYNEQFF. The DNA of the CDR3 is TGTGCCAGCAGGACTCCTTACAATGAGCAGTTCTTC.